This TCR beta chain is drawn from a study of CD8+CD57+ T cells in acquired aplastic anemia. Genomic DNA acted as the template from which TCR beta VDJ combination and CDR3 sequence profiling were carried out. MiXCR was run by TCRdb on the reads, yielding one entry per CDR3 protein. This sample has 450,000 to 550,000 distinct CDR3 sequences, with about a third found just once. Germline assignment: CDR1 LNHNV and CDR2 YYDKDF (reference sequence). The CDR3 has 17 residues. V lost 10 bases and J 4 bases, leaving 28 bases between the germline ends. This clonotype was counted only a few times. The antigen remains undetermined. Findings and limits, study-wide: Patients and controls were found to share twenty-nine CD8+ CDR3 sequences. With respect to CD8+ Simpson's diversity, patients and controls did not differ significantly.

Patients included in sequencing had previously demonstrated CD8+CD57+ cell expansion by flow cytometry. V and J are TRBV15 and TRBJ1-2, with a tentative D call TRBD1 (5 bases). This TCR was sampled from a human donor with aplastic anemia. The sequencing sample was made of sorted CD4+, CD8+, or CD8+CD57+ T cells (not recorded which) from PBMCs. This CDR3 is CASCRGGGQIHFYGYTF. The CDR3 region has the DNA TGTGCCAGCTGCCGGGGCGGAGGGCAGATTCACTTCTATGGCTACACCTTC.